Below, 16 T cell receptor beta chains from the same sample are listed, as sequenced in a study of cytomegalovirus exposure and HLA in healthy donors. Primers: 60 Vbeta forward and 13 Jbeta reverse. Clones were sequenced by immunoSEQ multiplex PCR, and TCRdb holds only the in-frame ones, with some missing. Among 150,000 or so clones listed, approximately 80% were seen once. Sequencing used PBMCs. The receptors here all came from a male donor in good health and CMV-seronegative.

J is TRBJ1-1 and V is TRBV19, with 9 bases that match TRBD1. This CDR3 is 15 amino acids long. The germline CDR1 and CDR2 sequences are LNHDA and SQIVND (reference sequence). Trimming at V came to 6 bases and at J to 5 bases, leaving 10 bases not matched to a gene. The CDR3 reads CASRGRDRGFTEAFF. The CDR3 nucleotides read TGTGCCAGTAGGGGACGAGACAGGGGGTTTACTGAAGCTTTCTTT.

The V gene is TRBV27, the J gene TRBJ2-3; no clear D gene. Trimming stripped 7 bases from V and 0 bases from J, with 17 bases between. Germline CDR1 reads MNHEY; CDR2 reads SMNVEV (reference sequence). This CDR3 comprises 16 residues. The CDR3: CASTFRYSPSTDTQYF. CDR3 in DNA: TGTGCCAGCACCTTCCGATATAGTCCTAGCACAGATACGCAGTATTTT.

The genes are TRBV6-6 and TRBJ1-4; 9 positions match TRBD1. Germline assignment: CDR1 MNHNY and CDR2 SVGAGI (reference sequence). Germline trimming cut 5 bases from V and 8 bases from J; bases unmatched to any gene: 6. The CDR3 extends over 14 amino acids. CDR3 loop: CASSPDRGREKLFF. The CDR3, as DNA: TGTGCCAGCAGTCCGGACAGGGGAAGAGAAAAACTGTTTTTT.

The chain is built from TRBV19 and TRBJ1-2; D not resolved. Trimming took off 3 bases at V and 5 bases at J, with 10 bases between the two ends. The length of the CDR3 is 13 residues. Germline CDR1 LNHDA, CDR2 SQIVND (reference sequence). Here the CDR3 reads CASSMAGSYGYTF. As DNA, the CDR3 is TGTGCCAGTAGTATGGCGGGGTCGTATGGCTACACCTTC.

CDR3 amino acids: CASSLVGGTDYGYTF. Written as DNA, the CDR3 is TGTGCCAGCAGCCTCGTAGGGGGCACAGACTATGGCTACACCTTC. The chain uses TRBV14 and TRBJ1-2; TRBD1 agrees at 7 bases. Looked up from germline, CDR1 is SGHDN and CDR2 is FVKESK. The CDR3 runs to 15 residues. The ends lost 4 bases at V and 3 bases at J; junction bases unmatched: 8.

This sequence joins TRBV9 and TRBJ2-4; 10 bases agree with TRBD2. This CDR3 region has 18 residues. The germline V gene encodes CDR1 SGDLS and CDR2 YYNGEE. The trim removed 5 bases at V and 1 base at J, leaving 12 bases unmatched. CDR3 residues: CASSESGGAMAAKNIQYF. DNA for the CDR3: TGTGCCAGCAGTGAGAGCGGGGGGGCGATGGCGGCCAAAAACATTCAGTACTTC. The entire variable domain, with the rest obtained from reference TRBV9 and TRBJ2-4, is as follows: DSGVTQTPKHLITATGQRVTLRCSPRSGDLSVYWYQQSLDQGLQFLIQYYNGEERAKGNILERFSAQQFPDLHSELNLSSLELGDSALYFCASSESGGAMAAKNIQYFGAGTRLSVL.

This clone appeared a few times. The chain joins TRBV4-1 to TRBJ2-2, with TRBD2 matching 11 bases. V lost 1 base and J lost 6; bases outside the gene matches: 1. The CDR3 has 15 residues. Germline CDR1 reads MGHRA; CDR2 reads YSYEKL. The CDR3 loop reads CASSQGLAGSGELFF. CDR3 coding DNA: TGCGCCAGCAGCCAAGGACTAGCGGGATCCGGGGAGCTGTTTTTT.

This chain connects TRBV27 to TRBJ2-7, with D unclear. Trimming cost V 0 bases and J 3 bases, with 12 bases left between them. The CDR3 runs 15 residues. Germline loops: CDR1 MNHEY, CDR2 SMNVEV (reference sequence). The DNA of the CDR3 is TGTGCCAGCAGTTTATCGGGCACTCCGTTCTACGAGCAGTACTTC. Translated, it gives CASSLSGTPFYEQYF.

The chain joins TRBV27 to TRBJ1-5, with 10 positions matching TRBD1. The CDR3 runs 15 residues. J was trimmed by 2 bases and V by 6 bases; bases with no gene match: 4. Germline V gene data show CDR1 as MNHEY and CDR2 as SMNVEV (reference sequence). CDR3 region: CASRPGTGGNQPQHF. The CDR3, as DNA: TGTGCCAGCAGGCCCGGGACAGGGGGCAATCAGCCCCAGCATTTT.

The CDR3 is CASSQETWVGQFF. In DNA, the CDR3 is TGCGCCAGCAGCCAGGAGACCTGGGTGGGGCAGTTCTTC. This chain links TRBV4-1 with TRBJ2-1, with D hard to call. Germline V lookup: CDR1 MGHRA, CDR2 YSYEKL. CDR3 length: 13 residues. Trimming stripped 3 bases from V and 12 bases from J, with 15 bases between.

The CDR3 region is CASSLRRDTYEQYF. The DNA for the CDR3 is TGTGCCAGCAGCCTACGCAGGGATACCTACGAGCAGTACTTC. V usage is TRBV6-5 and J usage is TRBJ2-7; the D gene is possibly TRBD1 (5 bases). Germline-derived CDR1 and CDR2 are MNHEY and SVGAGI. The length of the CDR3 is 14 residues. Trimming cost V 6 bases and J 2 bases, with 14 bases left between them.

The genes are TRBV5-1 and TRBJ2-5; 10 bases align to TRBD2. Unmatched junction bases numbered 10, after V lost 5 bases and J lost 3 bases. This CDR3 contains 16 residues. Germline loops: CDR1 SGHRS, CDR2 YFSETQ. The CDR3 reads CASRPALGTSEETQYF. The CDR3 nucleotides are TGCGCCAGCAGACCAGCCCTGGGGACTAGCGAAGAGACCCAGTACTTC.

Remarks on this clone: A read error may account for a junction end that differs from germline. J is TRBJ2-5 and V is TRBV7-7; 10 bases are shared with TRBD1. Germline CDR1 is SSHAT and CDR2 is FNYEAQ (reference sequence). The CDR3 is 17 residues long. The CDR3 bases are TGTGCTAGCAGCTCCAGAACCGGGACAGGGGTCCAAGAGACCCAGTACTTC. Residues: CASSSRTGTGVQETQYF.

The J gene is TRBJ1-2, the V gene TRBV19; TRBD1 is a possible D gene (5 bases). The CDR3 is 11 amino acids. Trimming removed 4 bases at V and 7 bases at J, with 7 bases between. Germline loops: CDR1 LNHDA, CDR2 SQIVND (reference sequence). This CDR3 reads CASSTQGGYTF. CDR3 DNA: TGTGCCAGTAGTACCCAGGGTGGCTACACCTTC.

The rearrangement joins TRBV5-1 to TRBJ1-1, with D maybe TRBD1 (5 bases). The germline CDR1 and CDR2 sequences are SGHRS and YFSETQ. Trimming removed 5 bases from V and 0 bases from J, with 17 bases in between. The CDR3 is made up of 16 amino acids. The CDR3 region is CASRRTLQEVNTEAFF. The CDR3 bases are TGCGCCAGCAGACGAACTTTACAGGAAGTGAACACTGAAGCTTTCTTT.

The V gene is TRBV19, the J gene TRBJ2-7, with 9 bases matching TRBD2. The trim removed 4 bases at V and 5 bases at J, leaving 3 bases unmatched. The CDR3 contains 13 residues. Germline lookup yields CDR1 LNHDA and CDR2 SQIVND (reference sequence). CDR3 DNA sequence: TGTGCCAGTAGTAGCGGGAGGGCGAACGAGCAGTACTTC. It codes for CASSSGRANEQYF.